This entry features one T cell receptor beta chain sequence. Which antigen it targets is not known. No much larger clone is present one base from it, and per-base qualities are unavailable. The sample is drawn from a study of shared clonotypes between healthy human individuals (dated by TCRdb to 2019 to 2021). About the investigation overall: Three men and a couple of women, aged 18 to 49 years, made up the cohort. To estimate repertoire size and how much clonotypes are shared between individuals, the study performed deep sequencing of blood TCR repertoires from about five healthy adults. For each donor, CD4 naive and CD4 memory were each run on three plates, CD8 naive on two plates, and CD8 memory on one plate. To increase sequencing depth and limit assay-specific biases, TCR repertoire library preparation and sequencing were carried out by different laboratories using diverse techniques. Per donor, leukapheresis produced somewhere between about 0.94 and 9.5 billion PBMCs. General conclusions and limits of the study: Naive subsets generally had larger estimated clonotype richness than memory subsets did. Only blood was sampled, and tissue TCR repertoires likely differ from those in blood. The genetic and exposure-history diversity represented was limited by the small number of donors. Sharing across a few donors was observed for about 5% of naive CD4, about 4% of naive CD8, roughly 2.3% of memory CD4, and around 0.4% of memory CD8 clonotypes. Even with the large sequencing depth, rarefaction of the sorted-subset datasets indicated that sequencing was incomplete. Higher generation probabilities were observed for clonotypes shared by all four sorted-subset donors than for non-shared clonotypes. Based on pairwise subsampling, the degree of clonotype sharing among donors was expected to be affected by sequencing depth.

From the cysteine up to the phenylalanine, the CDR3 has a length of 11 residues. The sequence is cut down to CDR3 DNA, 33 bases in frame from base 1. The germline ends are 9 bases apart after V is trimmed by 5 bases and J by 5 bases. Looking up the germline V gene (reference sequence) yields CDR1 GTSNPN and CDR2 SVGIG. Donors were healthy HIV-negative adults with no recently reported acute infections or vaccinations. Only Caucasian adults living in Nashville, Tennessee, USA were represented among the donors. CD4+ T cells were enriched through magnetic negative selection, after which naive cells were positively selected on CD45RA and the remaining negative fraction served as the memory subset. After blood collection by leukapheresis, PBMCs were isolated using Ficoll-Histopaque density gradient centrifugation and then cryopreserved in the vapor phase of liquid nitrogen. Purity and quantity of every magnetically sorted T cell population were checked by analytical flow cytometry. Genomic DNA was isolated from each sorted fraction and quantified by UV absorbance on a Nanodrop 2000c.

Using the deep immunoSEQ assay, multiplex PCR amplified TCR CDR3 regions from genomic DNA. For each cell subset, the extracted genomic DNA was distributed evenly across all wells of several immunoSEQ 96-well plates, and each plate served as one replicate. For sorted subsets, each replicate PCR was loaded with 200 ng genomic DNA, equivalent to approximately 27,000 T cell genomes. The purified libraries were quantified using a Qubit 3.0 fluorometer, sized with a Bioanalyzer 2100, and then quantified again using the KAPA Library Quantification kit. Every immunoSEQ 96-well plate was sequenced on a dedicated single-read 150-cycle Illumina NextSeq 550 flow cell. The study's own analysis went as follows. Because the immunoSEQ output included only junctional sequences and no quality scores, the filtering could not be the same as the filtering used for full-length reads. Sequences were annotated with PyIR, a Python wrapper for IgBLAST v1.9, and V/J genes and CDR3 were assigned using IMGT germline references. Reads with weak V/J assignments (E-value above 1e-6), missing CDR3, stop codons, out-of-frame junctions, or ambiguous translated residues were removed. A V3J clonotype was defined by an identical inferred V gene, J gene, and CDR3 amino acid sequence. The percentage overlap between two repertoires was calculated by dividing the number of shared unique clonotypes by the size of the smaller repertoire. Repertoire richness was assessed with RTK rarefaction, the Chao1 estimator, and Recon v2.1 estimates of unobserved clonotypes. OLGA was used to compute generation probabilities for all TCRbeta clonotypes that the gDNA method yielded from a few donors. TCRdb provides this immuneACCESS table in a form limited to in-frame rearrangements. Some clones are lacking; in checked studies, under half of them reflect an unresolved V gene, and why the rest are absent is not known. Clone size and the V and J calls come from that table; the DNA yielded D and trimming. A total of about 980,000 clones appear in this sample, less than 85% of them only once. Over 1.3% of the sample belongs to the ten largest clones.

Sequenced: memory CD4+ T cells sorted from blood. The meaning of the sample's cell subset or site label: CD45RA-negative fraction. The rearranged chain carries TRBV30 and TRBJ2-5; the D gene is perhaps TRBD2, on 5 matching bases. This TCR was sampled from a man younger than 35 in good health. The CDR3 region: CAWQTRETQYF. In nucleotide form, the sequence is TGTGCCTGGCAAACTAGGGAGACCCAGTACTTC.